Each of the 3 T cell receptor beta chains below was sequenced from the same sample in a study of neoadjuvant anti-PD-1 for oral cavity cancer. Method: immunoSEQ multiplex PCR; TCRdb's copy keeps in-frame clones and lacks some. The data show about 9,200 clones, roughly 61% seen once. Noted time point: after neoadjuvant nivolumab, at surgical resection. Specimen: tumor tissue, collected after nivolumab (anti-PD-1) treatment. Receptors originate from a person aged 35-79 years with oral cavity squamous cell carcinoma.

The chain carries TRBV6-6 and TRBJ2-5, with 8 positions matching TRBD2. Germline assignment: CDR1 MNHNY and CDR2 SVGAGI (reference sequence). This CDR3 region has 14 residues. The ends lost 5 bases at V and 4 bases at J; junction bases unmatched: 6. CDR3 loop: CASSGRGGRETQYF. The CDR3 nucleotides read TGTGCCAGCAGTGGCCGGGGGGGCCGAGAGACCCAGTACTTC.

The genes are TRBV5-1 and TRBJ2-2; TRBD1 matches 11 bases. V lost 4 bases and J lost 7; bases outside the gene matches: 9. CDR1 SGHRS and CDR2 YFSETQ come from the germline V gene. The CDR3 has 16 residues. The CDR3 protein is CASSIRTGGVSGELFF. The CDR3, as DNA: TGCGCCAGCAGCATCCGGACAGGGGGCGTCAGCGGGGAGCTGTTTTTT. The full variable domain, with the rest looked up from reference TRBV5-1 and TRBJ2-2, is KAGVTQTPRYLIKTRGQQVTLSCSPISGHRSVSWYQQTPGQGLQFLFEYFSETQRNKGNFPGRFSGRQFSNSRSEMNVSTLELGDSALYLCASSIRTGGVSGELFFGEGSRLTVL.

The V gene is TRBV2, the J gene TRBJ1-5; D is ambiguous. The germline V gene has CDR1 SNHLY and CDR2 FYNNEI. CDR3 length: 13 residues. The V end lost 5 bases, the J end lost 4 bases, and 9 bases lay between the germline ends. The DNA of the CDR3 is TGTGCCAGCAGTTCCGGGGAAAATCAGCCCCAGCATTTT. As protein: CASSSGENQPQHF.